This T cell receptor beta chain came from a study of blood T cell repertoires in COVID-19. About the research overall: Spain, Italy and the United States supplied samples that represented acute and convalescent COVID-19.

Generated by immunoSEQ multiplex PCR, the TCRdb table keeps only in-frame clones and is missing some. The profile shows over 300,000 clones, nearly 90% of them singletons. The V gene's germline CDR1 is SGHRS and CDR2 YFSETQ. Trimming removed 1 base at V and 3 bases at J, with 25 bases between. The CDR3 runs 19 residues. This clonotype was sampled from a young man with active or convalescent COVID-19. The chain links TRBV5-1 to TRBJ1-1; perhaps TRBD1 as D (6 bases). The sample was peripheral blood. The CDR3 here is CASSLPRDRSQGDDTEAFF. The CDR3 nucleotides are TGCGCCAGCAGCTTGCCGAGAGACCGCTCACAGGGTGATGACACTGAAGCTTTCTTT.